These 24 T cell receptor beta chains came from one sample sequenced in a study of cytomegalovirus exposure and HLA in healthy donors. Vbeta (60) and Jbeta (13) primers were used in the PCR. The repertoire was sequenced with immunoSEQ multiplex PCR; TCRdb's copy has only in-frame clones and lacks some. The sample holds some 160,000 clones, 80% seen once. Sequences were obtained from PBMCs. These receptors were collected from a male donor in good health and CMV-seropositive.

This clone was found once. This chain connects TRBV11-3 to TRBJ1-4; 7 bases agree with TRBD1. This CDR3 has 15 amino acids. Germline V gives CDR1 SGHNT, CDR2 YENEEA. J lost 12 bases, V lost 5 bases, and 15 bases had no gene match. The CDR3 sequence is CASSASRGTLSQLFF. CDR3 coding DNA: TGTGCCAGCAGCGCAAGCAGGGGGACCCTATCGCAACTGTTTTTT.

The chain combines TRBV5-1 with TRBJ2-7; possible D gene TRBD1, 5 bases. In germline, CDR1 is SGHRS, CDR2 YFSETQ. This CDR3 contains 12 residues. With 2 bases removed from V and 3 bases from J, the gap between germline ends came to 6 bases. The CDR3 DNA follows: TGCGCCAGCAGCTTCGACAGCTACGAGCAGTACTTC. Its protein product is CASSFDSYEQYF.

The J gene is TRBJ2-7, the V gene TRBV7-2, with no clear D. From germline, CDR1 is SGHTA and CDR2 FQGNSA. The CDR3 length is 12 residues. Trimming removed 3 bases at V and 2 bases at J, with 5 bases between. The CDR3 protein is CASSLTTYEQYF. Here the CDR3 DNA reads TGTGCCAGCAGCTTGACAACCTACGAGCAGTACTTC.

The J gene is TRBJ1-2, the V gene TRBV2; 9 positions agree with TRBD1. The germline V gene encodes CDR1 SNHLY and CDR2 FYNNEI. The CDR3 covers 13 residues. V lost 5 bases to trimming and J lost 6 bases; unmatched junction nucleotides: 4. The CDR3 sequence is CASSLQGAHGYTF. CDR3 DNA sequence: TGTGCCAGCAGTTTACAGGGGGCACATGGCTACACCTTC.

The count of this clone is one. The chain links TRBV4-1 to TRBJ2-3; 7 nucleotides line up with TRBD1. The CDR3 is 15 amino acids. After removal of 3 bases from V and 3 bases from J, the junction contained 6 bases not matched to a gene. CDR1 is MGHRA, CDR2 YSYEKL, per germline. The CDR3 region is CASSHDRDWTDTQYF. The CDR3 DNA reads as TGCGCCAGCAGCCACGACAGGGATTGGACAGATACGCAGTATTTT.

The chain is built from TRBV7-2 and TRBJ2-1, with 8 bases matching TRBD1. The germline V gene encodes CDR1 SGHTA and CDR2 FQGNSA. This CDR3 has 15 residues. V was clipped by 5 bases and J by 5 bases; unmatched bases: 8. The CDR3 reads CASSPSGQVNNEQFF. CDR3 DNA sequence: TGTGCCAGCAGCCCCTCGGGACAGGTCAACAATGAGCAGTTCTTC. Looking up the rest from reference TRBV7-2 and TRBJ2-1 gives the full variable domain: GAGVSQSPSNKVTEKGKDVELRCDPISGHTALYWYRQSLGQGLEFLIYFQGNSAPDKSGLPSDRFSAERTGGSVSTLTIQRTQQEDSAVYLCASSPSGQVNNEQFFGPGTRLTVL.

The chain has TRBV5-1 and TRBJ2-2; no reliable D call. This CDR3 is built from 15 residues. Germline values: CDR1 SGHRS, CDR2 YFSETQ. Between the trimmed V and J ends, which lost 4 bases and 6 bases, there was a span of 16 bases. The CDR3 is CASSIDLIGAGELFF. As DNA, the CDR3 is TGCGCCAGCAGCATTGACTTGATAGGCGCCGGGGAGCTGTTTTTT.

The chain employs TRBV7-6 and TRBJ2-2; 7 bases are a match to TRBD1. V trimming: 3 bases; J trimming: 6 bases; junction bases outside the gene matches: 10. The CDR3 consists of 16 residues. The V gene's germline CDR1 is SGHVS and CDR2 FNYEAQ. Here the CDR3 reads CASSFYDRASAGELFF. The CDR3 DNA reads as TGTGCCAGCAGCTTCTATGACAGGGCGTCGGCCGGGGAGCTGTTTTTT.

This rearrangement joins TRBV5-1 to TRBJ2-1; 11 nucleotides align to TRBD2. The trim removed 1 base at V and 9 bases at J, leaving 6 bases unmatched. This CDR3 comprises 15 residues. Germline V lookup: CDR1 SGHRS, CDR2 YFSETQ. This CDR3 is CASSLIAGGSPEQFF. CDR3 DNA: TGCGCCAGCAGCTTGATAGCGGGAGGGTCCCCTGAGCAGTTCTTC.

This chain connects TRBV30 to TRBJ1-4; 9 bases fit TRBD1. The germline gives CDR1 GTSNPN, CDR2 SVGIG (reference sequence). This CDR3 is built from 13 residues. With 5 bases clipped from V and 7 bases from J, the junction kept 5 bases outside the gene matches. The CDR3 loop is CAWGQGHGEKLFF. The CDR3 nucleotides are TGTGCCTGGGGACAGGGGCATGGTGAAAAACTGTTTTTT. Full variable domain (missing parts from reference TRBV30 and TRBJ1-4): SQTIHQWPATLVQPVGSPLSLECTVEGTSNPNLYWYRQAAGRGLQLLFYSVGIGQISSEVPQNLSASRPQDRQFILSSKKLLLSDSGFYLCAWGQGHGEKLFFGSGTQLSVL.

In DNA, the CDR3 is TGTGCCAGCACCATGGCCAGGACTCCCTACAATGAGCAGTTCTTC. Its translation is CASTMARTPYNEQFF. This chain connects TRBV6-1 to TRBJ2-1, with a tentative D call TRBD2 (5 bases). The CDR3 covers 15 residues. Deletions cut 7 bases from V and 2 bases from J, with 15 bases between. Germline assignment: CDR1 MNHNS and CDR2 SASEGT.

This clone has more than one count but fewer than ten. This chain uses TRBV4-3 with TRBJ2-1; 8 nucleotides line up with TRBD1. The CDR3 totals 14 residues. CDR1 LGHNA and CDR2 YSLEER come from the germline V gene. With 4 bases clipped from V and 7 bases from J, the junction kept 6 bases outside the gene matches. The CDR3 here is CASSLFTGGNEQFF. In DNA, the CDR3 is TGCGCCAGCAGCCTTTTTACAGGGGGAAATGAGCAGTTCTTC.

This sequence joins TRBV30 and TRBJ2-7, with a tentative D call TRBD1 (5 bases). Germline V gene sequence: CDR1 GTSNPN, CDR2 SVGIG (reference sequence). Deletions cut 2 bases from V and 6 bases from J, with 17 bases between. The CDR3 spans 14 residues. The CDR3 protein is CAWSPFSWGGEQYF. CDR3 bases: TGTGCCTGGAGTCCTTTTTCCTGGGGCGGCGAGCAGTACTTC. Full variable domain (remainder filled in from reference TRBV30 and TRBJ2-7): SQTIHQWPATLVQPVGSPLSLECTVEGTSNPNLYWYRQAAGRGLQLLFYSVGIGQISSEVPQNLSASRPQDRQFILSSKKLLLSDSGFYLCAWSPFSWGGEQYFGPGTRLTVT.

V and J are TRBV5-1 and TRBJ2-7; a possible D gene is TRBD2 (5 bases). The V gene lost 4 bases and the J gene lost 4 bases, with 12 bases spanning the gap. The V gene's germline CDR1 is SGHRS and CDR2 YFSETQ. The CDR3 runs 13 residues. Written as DNA, the CDR3 is TGCGCCAGCAGCACGGACTGGGGATACGAGCAGTACTTC. Protein: CASSTDWGYEQYF.

The chain links TRBV7-2 to TRBJ2-5; 8 positions agree with TRBD1. The CDR3 totals 16 residues. In germline, CDR1 is SGHTA, CDR2 FQGNSA. The J segment lost 5 bases and the V segment lost 0 bases, leaving 8 bases of the junction unmatched. In DNA, the CDR3 is TGTGCCAGCAGCTTAGCGCGGGGACAGGTCCCTGAGACCCAGTACTTC. Its translation is CASSLARGQVPETQYF.

CDR3 nucleotide sequence: TGTGCCACCAGCAGGTTCAGCGGGAGAACACCCATCTACGAGCAGTACTTC. Translating gives CATSRFSGRTPIYEQYF. V gene TRBV15 combines with J gene TRBJ2-7; 8 bases fit TRBD2. Germline CDR1 reads LNHNV; CDR2 reads YYDKDF (reference sequence). After removal of 3 bases from V and 3 bases from J, the junction contained 13 bases not matched to a gene. The CDR3 sequence is 17 residues long.

The CDR3 DNA reads as TGTGCCAGCAGCTTAGACTCCTGGGAGGCCTATGGCTACACCTTC. This sequence encodes CASSLDSWEAYGYTF. V gene TRBV7-8 combines with J gene TRBJ1-2; D is ambiguous. Trimming took off 1 base at V and 4 bases at J, with 13 bases between the two ends. Germline CDR1 SGHVS, CDR2 FQNEAQ. This CDR3 has 15 residues.

The chain couples TRBV5-1 to TRBJ2-7; maybe TRBD1 (5 bases). Germline loops: CDR1 SGHRS, CDR2 YFSETQ. The CDR3 is 13 amino acids. V gave up 7 bases and J gave up 2 bases, with 13 bases separating them. CDR3 sequence (DNA): TGCGCCAGCCGCCCCCCAGGGACCTACGAGCAGTACTTC. It is translated as CASRPPGTYEQYF.

This clone was counted between two and nine times. V and J are TRBV30 and TRBJ1-2; TRBD1 matches 7 bases. The V gene's germline CDR1 is GTSNPN and CDR2 SVGIG (reference sequence). The CDR3 consists of 15 residues. J gave up 4 bases and V 3 bases, and 11 bases lay outside the gene matches. In DNA form, the CDR3 reads TGTGCCTGGAGAGATAAAGGGGGCTCTAGCTATGGCTACACCTTC. It translates to CAWRDKGGSSYGYTF.

The chain links TRBV7-8 to TRBJ1-2; D perhaps matches TRBD1 (5 bases). Trimming removed 5 bases at V and 3 bases at J, with 13 bases between. Germline CDR1 is SGHVS and CDR2 is FQNEAQ. CDR3 size: 14 residues. CDR3 region: CASSESGFDYGYTF. Here the CDR3 DNA reads TGTGCCAGCAGCGAATCAGGGTTTGACTATGGCTACACCTTC. Filled out from reference TRBV7-8 and TRBJ1-2, the complete variable domain reads GAGVSQSPRYKVAKRGQDVALRCDPISGHVSLFWYQQALGQGPEFLTYFQNEAQLDKSGLPSDRFFAERPEGSVSTLKIQRTQQEDSAVYLCASSESGFDYGYTFGSGTRLTVV.

The chain links TRBV5-6 to TRBJ2-5, with TRBD1 matching over 7 bases. The junction had 4 bases not matched to a gene; V was cut back by 2 bases and J by 3 bases. Germline values: CDR1 SGHDT, CDR2 YYEEEE. The CDR3 has 14 amino acids. CDR3 sequence: CASSFVGQEETQYF. The CDR3 bases are TGTGCCAGCAGCTTTGTAGGACAGGAAGAGACCCAGTACTTC.

This sequence joins TRBV5-1 and TRBJ2-3, with D possibly TRBD1 on 7 matching bases. The V and J ends lost 4 bases and 1 base respectively, with 16 bases between them. This CDR3 has 16 amino acids. Germline-derived CDR1 and CDR2 are SGHRS and YFSETQ. The CDR3 protein is CASSPEQGGGTDTQYF. In nucleotides, the CDR3 is TGCGCCAGCAGCCCCGAGCAGGGGGGCGGCACAGATACGCAGTATTTT.

V and J are TRBV7-6 and TRBJ2-7; 8 bases line up with TRBD2. The CDR3 is 13 amino acids. Germline lookup yields CDR1 SGHVS and CDR2 FNYEAQ. With V trimmed by 0 bases and J by 7 bases, 2 bases remained unmatched. CDR3 region: CASSLAGLEEQYF. The CDR3 DNA is TGTGCCAGCAGCTTAGCGGGACTAGAAGAGCAGTACTTC.

Notes on this clone: Germline is not matched at one junction end, which may reflect a read error. The chain carries TRBV7-7 and TRBJ2-5, with 13 bases matching TRBD2. The better agreement between TRBJ2-7 and the DNA end casts doubt on the J call. The CDR3 runs to 14 residues. Looked up from germline, CDR1 is SSHAT and CDR2 is FNYEAQ (reference sequence). The CDR3, as DNA: TGTGCTAGCAGCCTACTAGCGGGAGGGTACGAGCAGTACTTC. Residues: CASSLLAGGYEQYF.